Listed below are T cell receptor beta chains from one sample, sequenced in a study of shared clonotypes between healthy human individuals. Method: immunoSEQ multiplex PCR; TCRdb's copy keeps in-frame clones and lacks some. The table lists some 2,000,000 clones, 95% of them singletons. Sequencing was done on a sample of naive CD4+ T cells sorted from blood. The receptors were gathered from a man aged 18 to 30 in good health. CDR3s include the opening cysteine and the closing phenylalanine or tryptophan. A D gene is named only where the DNA matches it firmly. Not every row has a clone size; where given, it reads once, few, many or a size class.

-,-,TRBV5-1,TRBJ1-6,CASSRGENNSPLHF,TGCGCCAGCAGCCGAGGGGAAAACAATTCACCCCTCCACTTT
once,-,TRBV28,TRBJ1-6,CASRQSVSNSPLHF,TGTGCCAGCCGTCAATCTGTTTCGAATTCACCCCTCCACTTT
once,TRBD1,TRBV5-1,TRBJ1-2,CASSWGDRPTTNYGYTF,TGCGCCAGCAGCTGGGGGGACAGACCAACCACTAACTATGGCTACACCTTC
-,-,TRBV9,TRBJ2-7,CASSLEGGSYEQYF,TGTGCCAGCAGCCTGGAGGGAGGCTCCTACGAGCAGTACTTC
-,TRBD2,TRBV7-2,TRBJ2-7,CASVRGLAGGSSYEQYF,TGTGCCAGCGTCCGCGGACTAGCGGGGGGAAGCTCCTACGAGCAGTACTTC
-,-,TRBV10-3,TRBJ1-1,CAISESGQVETEAFF,TGTGCCATCAGTGAGTCGGGGCAGGTTGAGACTGAAGCTTTCTTT
once,-,TRBV6-5,TRBJ1-2,CASSPTINYGYTF,TGTGCCAGCAGTCCGACAATTAACTATGGCTACACCTTC
-,-,TRBV7-2,TRBJ2-3,CASSQRGGSTDTQYF,TGTGCCAGCAGCCAACGTGGGGGAAGCACAGATACGCAGTATTTT
-,-,TRBV30,TRBJ1-2,CAWSVARVGGIDGYTF,TGTGCCTGGAGTGTCGCCAGGGTGGGTGGAATCGATGGCTACACCTTC
-,-,TRBV10-2,TRBJ2-7,CASILGGISYEQYF,TGCGCCAGCATACTAGGGGGGATCTCCTACGAGCAGTACTTC
-,-,TRBV5-4,TRBJ1-2,CASSLGGVNYGYTF,TGTGCCAGCAGCTTGGGCGGGGTTAACTATGGCTACACCTTC
-,TRBD2,TRBV4-1,TRBJ2-3,CASSQGATSGRTDTQYF,TGCGCCAGCAGCCAAGGAGCTACTAGCGGGAGGACAGATACGCAGTATTTT
-,-,TRBV6-1,TRBJ1-2,CATIHNYGYTF,TGTGCCACCATACATAACTATGGCTACACCTTC
-,-,TRBV7-8,TRBJ1-5,CASSLEAYSNQPQHF,TGTGCCAGCAGCTTAGAAGCCTATAGCAATCAGCCCCAGCATTTT
-,-,TRBV27,TRBJ1-4,CASSSAGANEKLFF,TGTGCCAGCAGTTCAGCGGGGGCTAATGAAAAACTGTTTTTT
few,-,TRBV5-1,TRBJ2-2,CASSLEGTGELFF,TGCGCCAGCAGCTTGGAGGGCACCGGGGAGCTGTTTTTT
-,TRBD1,TRBV10-1,TRBJ1-5,CASRADRESNQPQHF,TGCGCCAGCAGGGCGGACAGGGAAAGCAATCAGCCCCAGCATTTT
-,-,TRBV7-9,TRBJ1-1,CASSRLTSGFPEAFF,TGTGCCAGCAGCCGCCTTACCTCGGGTTTCCCTGAAGCTTTCTTT
-,TRBD1,TRBV6-5,TRBJ1-2,CASSYSPGQGNGYTF,TGTGCCAGCAGTTACTCTCCGGGACAGGGGAATGGCTACACCTTC
few,-,TRBV5-1,TRBJ1-5,CASSLGGGQPQHF,TGCGCCAGCAGCTTGGGCGGTGGTCAGCCCCAGCATTTT
-,-,TRBV5-6,TRBJ1-6,CASSRRDLDSPLHF,TGTGCCAGCAGTCGCAGGGATCTTGACTCACCCCTCCACTTT
-,-,TRBV5-1,TRBJ1-6,CASSSSGLSPLHF,TGCGCCAGCAGCTCCTCCGGCCTTTCACCCCTCCACTTT
-,TRBD2,TRBV28,TRBJ2-7,CASSSGLAEDEQYF,TGTGCCAGCAGTTCAGGACTAGCGGAGGACGAGCAGTACTTC
-,-,TRBV12-2,TRBJ2-6,CASRLLSSDISGWANVLTF,TGTGCAAGTCGCTTACTCTCCAGTGACATTTCTGGGTGGGCCAACGTCCTGACTTTC
-,TRBD1,TRBV5-1,TRBJ1-1,CASSNTGGANTEAFF,TGCGCCAGCAGCAATACAGGGGGCGCGAACACTGAAGCTTTCTTT
-,TRBD1,TRBV29-1,TRBJ2-5,CSVEPTGRGPETQYF,TGCAGCGTTGAACCCACGGGCAGGGGGCCGGAGACCCAGTACTTC
-,TRBD2,TRBV7-9,TRBJ2-3,CASSAALSGGTDTQYF,TGTGCCAGCAGCGCAGCGTTGAGCGGGGGGACAGATACGCAGTATTTT